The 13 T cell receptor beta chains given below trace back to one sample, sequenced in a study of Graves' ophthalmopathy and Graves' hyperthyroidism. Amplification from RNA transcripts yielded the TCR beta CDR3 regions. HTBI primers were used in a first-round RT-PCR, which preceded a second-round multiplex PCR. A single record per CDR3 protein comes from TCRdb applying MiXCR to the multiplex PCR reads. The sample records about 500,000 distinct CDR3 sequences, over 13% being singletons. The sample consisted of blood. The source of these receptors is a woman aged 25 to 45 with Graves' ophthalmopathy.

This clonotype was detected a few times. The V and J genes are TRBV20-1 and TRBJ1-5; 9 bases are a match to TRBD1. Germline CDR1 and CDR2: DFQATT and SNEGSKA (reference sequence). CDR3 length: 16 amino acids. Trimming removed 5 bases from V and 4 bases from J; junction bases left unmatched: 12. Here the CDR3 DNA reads TGCAGTGCTTGTAACAGGGGGCAAAATCGGAATCAGCCCCAGCATTTT. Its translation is CSACNRGQNRNQPQHF.

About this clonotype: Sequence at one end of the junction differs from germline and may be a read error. The CDR3 region is CASSREGGAYVLTF. The CDR3 DNA reads TGTGCCAGCAGCCGGGAAGGGGGGGCCTACGTCCTGACTTTC. The V and J genes are TRBV7-9 and TRBJ2-6, with D possibly matching TRBD2 (7 bases). Germline-derived CDR1 and CDR2 are SEHNR and FQNEAQ (reference sequence). The CDR3 runs to 14 residues.

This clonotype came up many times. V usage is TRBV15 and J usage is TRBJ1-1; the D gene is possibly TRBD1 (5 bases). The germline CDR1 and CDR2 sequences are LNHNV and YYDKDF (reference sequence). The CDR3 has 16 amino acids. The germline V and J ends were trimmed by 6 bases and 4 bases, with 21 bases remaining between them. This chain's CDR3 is CATRVGEEGSGTEAFF. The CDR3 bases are TGTGCCACCAGGGTGGGGGAGGAGGGTTCGGGCACTGAAGCTTTCTTT.

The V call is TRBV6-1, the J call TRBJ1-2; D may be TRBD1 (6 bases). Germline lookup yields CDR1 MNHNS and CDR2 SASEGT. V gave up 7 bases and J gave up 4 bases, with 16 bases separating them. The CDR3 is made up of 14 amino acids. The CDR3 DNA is TGTGCCAGCAACTCCGAGGGAGGGGGCTATGGCTACACCTTC. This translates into CASNSEGGGYGYTF.

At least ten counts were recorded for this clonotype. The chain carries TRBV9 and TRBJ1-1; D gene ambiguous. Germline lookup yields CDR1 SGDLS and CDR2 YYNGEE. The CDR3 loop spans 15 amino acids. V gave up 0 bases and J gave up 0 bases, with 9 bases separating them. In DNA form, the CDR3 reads TGTGCCAGCAGCGTAGAAGGAGGGATGAACACTGAAGCTTTCTTT. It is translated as CASSVEGGMNTEAFF.

The CDR3 spells CASSLGGSTYGYTF. CDR3 bases: TGTGCCAGCAGCTTAGGCGGCAGCACTTATGGCTACACCTTC. V usage is TRBV7-9 and J usage is TRBJ1-2; D call uncertain. Trimming shortened V by 1 base and J by 5 bases, and 11 bases separated the two germline ends. The CDR3 totals 14 residues. Germline CDR1 is SEHNR and CDR2 is FQNEAQ (reference sequence).

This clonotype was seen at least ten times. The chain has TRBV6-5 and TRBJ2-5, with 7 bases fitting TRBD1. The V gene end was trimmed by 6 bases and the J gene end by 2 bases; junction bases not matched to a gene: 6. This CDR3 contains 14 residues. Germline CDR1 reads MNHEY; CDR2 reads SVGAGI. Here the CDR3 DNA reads TGTGCCAGCAGCGCCGGGACAGCTCAAGAGACCCAGTACTTC. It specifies CASSAGTAQETQYF.

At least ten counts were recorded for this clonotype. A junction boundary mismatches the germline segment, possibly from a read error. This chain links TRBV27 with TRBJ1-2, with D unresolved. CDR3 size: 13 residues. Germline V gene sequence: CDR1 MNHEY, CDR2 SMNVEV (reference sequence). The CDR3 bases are TGTGCCTGCAGTTTAAGCCTTAACTATGGCTACACCTTC. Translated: CACSLSLNYGYTF.

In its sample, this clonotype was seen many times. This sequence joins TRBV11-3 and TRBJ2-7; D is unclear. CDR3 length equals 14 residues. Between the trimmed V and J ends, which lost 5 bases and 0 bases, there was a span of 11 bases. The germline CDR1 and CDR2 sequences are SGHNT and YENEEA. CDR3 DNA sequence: TGTGCCAGCAGCCCGGCAGAAAGCTCCTACGAGCAGTACTTC. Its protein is CASSPAESSYEQYF.

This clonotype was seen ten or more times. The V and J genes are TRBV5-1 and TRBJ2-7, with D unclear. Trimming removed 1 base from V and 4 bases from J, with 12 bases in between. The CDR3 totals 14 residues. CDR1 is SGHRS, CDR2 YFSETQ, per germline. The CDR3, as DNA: TGCGCCAGCAGCTTGTCGGCGGCTCAGTACGAGCAGTACTTC. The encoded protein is CASSLSAAQYEQYF.

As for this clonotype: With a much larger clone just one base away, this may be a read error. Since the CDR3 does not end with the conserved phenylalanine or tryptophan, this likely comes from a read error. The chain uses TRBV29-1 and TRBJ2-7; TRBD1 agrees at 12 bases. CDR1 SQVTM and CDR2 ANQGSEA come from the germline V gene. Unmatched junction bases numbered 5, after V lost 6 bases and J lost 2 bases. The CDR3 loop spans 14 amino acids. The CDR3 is CSVGWDRGPYEQYS. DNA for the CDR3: TGCAGCGTGGGGTGGGACAGGGGGCCCTACGAGCAGTACTCC.

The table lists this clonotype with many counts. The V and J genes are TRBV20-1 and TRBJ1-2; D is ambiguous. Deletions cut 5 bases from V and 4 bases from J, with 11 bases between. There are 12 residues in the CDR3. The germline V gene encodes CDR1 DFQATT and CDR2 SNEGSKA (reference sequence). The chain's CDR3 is CSARRSVYGYTF. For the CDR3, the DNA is TGCAGTGCTCGGCGGTCGGTCTATGGCTACACCTTC.

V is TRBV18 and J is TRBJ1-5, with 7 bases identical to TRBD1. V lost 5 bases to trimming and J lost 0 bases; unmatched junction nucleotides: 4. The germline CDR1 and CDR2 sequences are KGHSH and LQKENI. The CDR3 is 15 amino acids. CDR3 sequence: CASSETGNSNQPQHF. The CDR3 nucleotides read TGTGCCAGCTCAGAGACAGGGAATAGCAATCAGCCCCAGCATTTT.